In its sample, the clone carrying this T cell receptor (beta chain) was seen many times. The CDR3 sequence is 12 residues long. Between the trimmed V and J ends, which lost 6 bases and 8 bases, there was a span of 13 bases. Germline V gene lookup returns CDR1 MNHNS and CDR2 SASEGT. This sample is part of a study of T cells in Graves' hyperthyroidism and ophthalmopathy. Amplification of TCR beta CDR3 regions was performed using RNA transcripts as template. The TCR CDR3 first-round RT-PCR relied on the HTBI primer set. TCRdb recomputed calls from the multiplex PCR reads with MiXCR, one row per CDR3 protein. The table has some 180,000 distinct CDR3 sequences, roughly a sixth seen once. Graves' hyperthyroidism was deemed stable absent ophthalmopathy progression within 18 months. Criteria for exclusion of patients were uncontrolled infection, other autoimmune disease, pregnancy or lactation. PBMCs were collected from an approximately 9 ml volume of fresh peripheral blood.

Sequencing was performed on blood. The origin of this receptor is a woman aged 45-65 years with Graves' hyperthyroidism. V and J are TRBV6-1 and TRBJ1-2, with D perhaps TRBD1 (6 bases). The CDR3 region is CASRTLGGGYTF. In nucleotides, the CDR3 is TGTGCCAGCAGAACCCTCGGGGGCGGCTACACCTTC.